Detailed here is one T cell receptor beta chain. Its cognate antigen has yet to be identified. Nothing much larger sits one base from this clone, and base qualities are not available. The immunoSEQ hsTCRB v3.0 assay was used at survey level resolution to sequence the TRB variable region. A depth of roughly 35,000-50,000 T-cell genomes per sample was targeted for TRB sequencing. An Illumina MiSeq with a v3 150-cycle kit was used to sequence the pooled TRB libraries. As for the authors' bioinformatics: Analysis of repertoires was carried out in R inside a reproducible Nextflow workflow spanning QC, data transformation and analysis. LymphoSeq2, an R package for AIRR-Seq data exploration, was used to implement custom analyses. Four samples that yielded fewer than 5000 total TRB sequences were excluded, so that 150 to 200 HIV repertoires were analyzed. Of the roughly 190 retained HIV repertoires, some 60 were collected before and around 130 after ART initiation. Each repertoire was downsampled to 5000 TRB nucleotide sequences, and summary statistics were averaged across 100 downsampling iterations. Only TRB sequences with CDR3 regions of at least seven amino acids were retained for analysis. A Shannon entropy-derived clonality score and the Gini coefficient were used to measure diversity. In the repertoire networks, any two of the top 5000 CDR3 amino acid sequences were connected whenever the two sequences differed by an edit distance of one. For TRB CDR3 amino acid sequences, GLIPH2 was used to predict antigen specificity groups and MHC restriction. To flag known associations with CMV, EBV, HIV or tissue antigens, CDR3 amino acid sequences were compared against VDJdb and McPAS-TCR. Pre-ART, post-ART and control groups were compared with Wilcoxon signed-rank tests and Holm-Bonferroni correction. Held by TCRdb, this immuneACCESS table contains in-frame sequences only and omits some clones. Under half of the omission traces to an unresolved V gene where checked; the cause of the rest is unknown. D and trimming were read from the DNA, whereas the V and J calls and clone size are those reported in that table. This sample is represented by 30,000 to 40,000 clones; 80% to 90% of them were singletons. 3.9% of the sample is held by the ten biggest clonotypes.

From cysteine to phenylalanine, the CDR3 is 14 amino acids long. The only DNA kept is the CDR3, 42 bases in frame from the first base. CDR1 and CDR2, looked up from the germline V gene, are MDHEN and SYDVKM. Relative to germline, V is 8 bases shorter and J is 4 bases shorter, with 17 bases between their ends. The data were taken from a study of long-term antiretroviral therapy in people with HIV (dated by TCRdb to between 2021 and 2022). For the study in its entirety: The earliest samples were collected about a decade before the 2015 WHO recommendation for immediate ART, when ART was typically delayed until CD4 counts fell. Of the approximately 28 participants with HIV, roughly 10 were female. A total of fewer than 250 cryopreserved PBMC samples came from approximately 30 adults with confirmed HIV infection and were collected serially over a mean of about six years (range 1-12). Whether ART initiation and durable HIV suppression were associated with changes in peripheral blood TRB repertoire composition and diversity was tested in a retrospective serial study. No cross-contamination during QIAcube processing turned up in test extractions that ran a monoclonal T-cell line alongside 30 to 35 polyclonal samples.

Overall results and qualifications from the work: Starting ART was linked to a significant rise in TRB diversity, yet even after long-term ART the diversity remained significantly lower than in transplant donor controls. Unsorted PBMC were profiled instead of sorted CD4+ and CD8+ T cells because pre-ART samples had limited cell numbers. The samples span the years 2004 to 2017, and the ART regimens used may be less effective than current regimens. Expanded TRB clones identified before ART initiation dominated the repertoire across all time points, though the dominance fluctuated and decreased in many PLHIV after ART. Since PBMC availability was limited, sequencing covered only the TCR beta chain, with no alpha chain pairing. Inferences about post-ART repertoire changes were limited because no data were available on ART adherence, viral resistance or therapy changes. HIV repertoires had narrower CDR3 length ranges than controls, and the network structure suggested an antigen-experienced repertoire that shifted only slightly toward naive after ART.

Inclusion was restricted to participants for whom at least one PBMC sample before ART initiation and at least two post-ART samples were available. Treatment was received in the United States of America by all participants with HIV. Before DNA extraction, cryopreserved samples of roughly 1-11 million PBMC were thawed and then washed. At the time of the earliest PBMC sample, participants with HIV were aged between roughly 20 and 54 years. PBMC samples were contributed by each participant from 1-4 timepoints before ART initiation and 2-8 timepoints after ART initiation, with a median of 7 samples. Serial HIV viral load, CD4+ T-cell count, ART history and demographic data were obtained for every participant. Using a Qiagen kit on a QIAcube, genomic DNA was extracted from unsorted PBMC, with samples processed in batches of 12.

The source material was unsorted PBMCs, sampled just before starting antiretroviral therapy. The sequence links TRBV28 to TRBJ1-1; 5 matching bases give a weak D call of TRBD1. This receptor was identified in a woman between 18 and 29 years old with HIV. The CDR3 sequence is CASHTTGGTTEAFF. The DNA is as follows: TGTGCCAGCCATACCACGGGGGGGACCACTGAAGCTTTCTTT.